A single sample gave rise to the 3 T cell receptor beta chains below, sequenced in a study of ipilimumab plus nivolumab after autologous stem cell transplantation. Sequencing used immunoSEQ multiplex PCR; TCRdb keeps in-frame clones, though not all of them. The data show about 17,000 clones, with 65% to 85% seen just once and approximately 34% held by the top ten. The sample here was PBMCs, taken in a trial of ipilimumab plus nivolumab as post-transplant consolidation. The receptors were gathered from a male donor with diffuse large B-cell lymphoma.

The chain links TRBV16 to TRBJ1-3, with D unresolved. The ends were cut back, 5 bases at V and 4 bases at J, with 15 bases in the middle. Germline V gene lookup returns CDR1 KGHSY and CDR2 FQNENV. CDR3 length: 15 residues. This CDR3 is CASSSNGPPGNTIYF. In nucleotides, the CDR3 is TGTGCCAGCAGCTCCAACGGACCGCCAGGAAACACCATATATTTT.

This sequence joins TRBV5-4 and TRBJ2-7; D is ambiguous. Germline values: CDR1 SGHNT, CDR2 YYREEE (reference sequence). The CDR3 is made up of 13 amino acids. V dropped 0 bases and J dropped 5 bases, with 9 bases sitting between them. CDR3 in amino acids: CASSLDQTNEQYF. The CDR3 DNA sequence: TGTGCCAGCAGCTTGGACCAAACCAACGAGCAGTACTTC.

This chain uses TRBV7-3 with TRBJ2-1; 9 positions agree with TRBD2. In germline, CDR1 is SGHTA, CDR2 FQGTGA. The CDR3 contains 14 residues. V gave up 4 bases and J gave up 2 bases; unmatched junction bases: 0. The CDR3 DNA reads as TGTGCCAGCAGCTCTAGCGGGGCCTACAATGAGCAGTTCTTC. Translating gives CASSSSGAYNEQFF.